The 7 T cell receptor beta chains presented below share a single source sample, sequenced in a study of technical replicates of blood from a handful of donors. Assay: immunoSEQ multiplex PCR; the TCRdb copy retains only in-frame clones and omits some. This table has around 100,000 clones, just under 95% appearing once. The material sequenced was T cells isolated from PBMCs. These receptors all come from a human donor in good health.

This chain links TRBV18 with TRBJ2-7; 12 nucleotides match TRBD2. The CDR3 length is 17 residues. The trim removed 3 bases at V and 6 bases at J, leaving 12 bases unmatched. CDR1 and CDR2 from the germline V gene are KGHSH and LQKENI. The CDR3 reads CASSPGLAGRAPLEQYF. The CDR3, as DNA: TGTGCCAGCTCACCTGGACTAGCGGGACGGGCCCCTCTCGAGCAGTACTTC.

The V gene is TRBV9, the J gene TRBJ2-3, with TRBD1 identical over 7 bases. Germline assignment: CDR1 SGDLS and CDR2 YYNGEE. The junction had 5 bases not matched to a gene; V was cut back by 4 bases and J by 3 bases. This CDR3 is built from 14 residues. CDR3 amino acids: CASSPGGRTDTQYF. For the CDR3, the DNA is TGTGCCAGCAGCCCAGGGGGACGGACAGATACGCAGTATTTT.

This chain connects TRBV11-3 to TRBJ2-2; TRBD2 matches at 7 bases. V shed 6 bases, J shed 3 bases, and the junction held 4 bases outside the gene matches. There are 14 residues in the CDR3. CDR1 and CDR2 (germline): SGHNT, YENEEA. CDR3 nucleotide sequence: TGTGCCAGCAGACTAGCGCTGGACACCGGGGAGCTGTTTTTT. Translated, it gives CASRLALDTGELFF.

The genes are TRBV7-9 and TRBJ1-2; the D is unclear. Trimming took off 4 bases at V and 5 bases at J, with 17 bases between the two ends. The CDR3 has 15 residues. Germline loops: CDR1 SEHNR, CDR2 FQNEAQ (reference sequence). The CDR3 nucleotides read TGTGCCAGCAGCTCCCTTTTATTACTCTTTTATGGCTACACCTTC. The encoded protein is CASSSLLLLFYGYTF.

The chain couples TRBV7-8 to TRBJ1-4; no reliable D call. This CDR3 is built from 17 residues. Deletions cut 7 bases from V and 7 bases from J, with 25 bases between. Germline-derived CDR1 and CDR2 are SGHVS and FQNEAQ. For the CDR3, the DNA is TGTGCCAGCACAGTGGTACCGGGGAAGGCCGCGGTTGAAAAACTGTTTTTT. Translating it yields CASTVVPGKAAVEKLFF. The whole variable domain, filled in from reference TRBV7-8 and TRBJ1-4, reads GAGVSQSPRYKVAKRGQDVALRCDPISGHVSLFWYQQALGQGPEFLTYFQNEAQLDKSGLPSDRFFAERPEGSVSTLKIQRTQQEDSAVYLCASTVVPGKAAVEKLFFGSGTQLSVL.

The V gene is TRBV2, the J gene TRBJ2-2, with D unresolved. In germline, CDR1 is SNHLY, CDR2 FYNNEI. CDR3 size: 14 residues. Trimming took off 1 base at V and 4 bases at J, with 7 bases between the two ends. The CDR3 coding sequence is TGTGCCAGCAGTGAAGGTTATCCCACCGGGGAGCTGTTTTTT. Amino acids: CASSEGYPTGELFF.

CDR3 sequence: CASRSSGKETQYF. The DNA for the CDR3 is TGTGCCAGCAGGTCTAGCGGAAAAGAGACCCAGTACTTC. J is TRBJ2-5 and V is TRBV6-5; 7 bases match TRBD2. The CDR3 has 13 residues. Per germline, CDR1 MNHEY and CDR2 SVGAGI. V dropped 6 bases and J dropped 3; count of bases not matched to a gene: 4.